This T cell receptor (beta chain) was identified during a study of blood T cell repertoires in COVID-19. Using immunoSEQ multiplex PCR, the repertoire was profiled, and TCRdb retains in-frame clones only, with some absent. The top ten hold 0.5% to 0.55% of the sample, which has 150,000 or so clones, more than 90% seen once. Germline lookup yields CDR1 SGHTS and CDR2 YDEGEE. CDR3 length: 15 amino acids. Deletions cut 1 base from V and 0 bases from J, with 8 bases between. Specimen: peripheral blood. This TCR derives from a middle-aged man with acute or convalescent COVID-19. V is TRBV5-8 and J is TRBJ1-3; D remains ambiguous. This chain's CDR3 is CASSLYGDSGNTIYF. The CDR3 nucleotides are TGTGCCAGCAGCTTGTATGGAGACTCTGGAAACACCATATATTTT.